One sample yielded the 21 T cell receptor beta chains listed below, sequenced in a study of early T cells in non-severe SARS-CoV-2 infection. TCRdb independently ran MiXCR on the 5' RACE reads; one entry per CDR3 protein. Of tens of thousands of distinct CDR3 sequences listed, around 5.6% are singletons. Sequenced: whole blood. These receptors all stem from an adult who was a healthcare worker with PCR-confirmed SARS-CoV-2 infection or an uninfected control (not recorded which).

The chain combines TRBV10-3 with TRBJ2-1; D assignment may be TRBD1 or TRBD2 (5 bases each). V lost 7 bases and J lost 14, with 36 bases in between. The germline V gene encodes CDR1 ENHRY and CDR2 SYGVKD. The CDR3 length is 18 residues. The CDR3 bases are TGTGCCATCATGAGAGGGGCCCTGCCGGGGCCTAACCAATCGGCCAAGTTCTTC. Translation gives CAIMRGALPGPNQSAKFF.

In this sample, this clonotype turned up many times. The V gene is TRBV11-2, the J gene TRBJ1-1; D is uncertain. The CDR3 is 13 residues long. V was pared by 5 bases and J by 11 bases, with 18 bases between. Germline V lookup: CDR1 SGHAT, CDR2 FQNNGV. The CDR3 bases are TGTGCCAGCAGCCCCCGAGTCATAGGTGAGGCTTTCTTT. Amino acid sequence: CASSPRVIGEAFF.

In its sample, this clonotype was seen a few times. The chain links TRBV5-1 to TRBJ2-5; D is unresolved. CDR1 and CDR2 (germline): SGHRS, YFSETQ. The V gene lost 3 bases and the J gene lost 5 bases, with 11 bases spanning the gap. The CDR3 covers 13 residues. This chain's CDR3 is CASSSSILETQYF. CDR3 DNA: TGCGCCAGCAGCTCGTCTATCCTGGAGACCCAGTACTTC.

This clonotype showed up just a few times. The rearrangement joins TRBV30 to TRBJ1-2; 8 bases match TRBD1. J was trimmed by 3 bases and V by 0 bases; bases with no gene match: 15. Germline assignment: CDR1 GTSNPN and CDR2 SVGIG (reference sequence). The CDR3 covers 18 residues. The CDR3 loop reads CAWSVIPGQGRTHYGYTF. In nucleotides, the CDR3 is TGTGCCTGGAGTGTAATCCCCGGACAGGGAAGAACCCACTATGGCTACACCTTC.

This clonotype was seen ten or more times. This chain uses TRBV14 with TRBJ1-2, with 7 bases lining up with TRBD1. The germline V gene encodes CDR1 SGHDN and CDR2 FVKESK. V lost 1 base and J lost 8; bases outside the gene matches: 7. This CDR3 comprises 14 residues. The CDR3 loop reads CASSQGRAGGGYTF. For the CDR3, the DNA is TGTGCCAGCAGCCAAGGTCGGGCAGGGGGAGGCTACACCTTC.

This clonotype appeared many times. This chain links TRBV7-2 with TRBJ2-1; 7 bases agree with TRBD2. The CDR3 has 15 amino acids. The V and J ends lost 3 bases and 5 bases, in that order; junction bases with no gene match: 7. Germline lookup yields CDR1 SGHTA and CDR2 FQGNSA. The CDR3 DNA sequence: TGTGCCAGCAGCTTCCGAGCGGGGATGCACAATGAGCAGTTCTTC. Translation gives CASSFRAGMHNEQFF.

In this sample, this clonotype turned up a few times. The chain couples TRBV5-1 to TRBJ2-5; 14 bases are a match to TRBD2. Germline CDR1 is SGHRS and CDR2 is YFSETQ. V gave up 4 bases and J gave up 5 bases; unmatched junction bases: 7. The CDR3 totals 16 residues. The CDR3: CASSPEGTSGSETQYF. The CDR3 DNA follows: TGCGCCAGCAGCCCGGAAGGGACTAGCGGGAGTGAGACCCAGTACTTC.

At least ten counts were recorded for this clonotype. The V gene is TRBV2, the J gene TRBJ2-2, with D maybe TRBD2 (5 bases). The CDR3 length is 15 residues. Germline V gene data show CDR1 as SNHLY and CDR2 as FYNNEI. The V end lost 4 bases, the J end lost 0 bases, and 9 bases lay between the germline ends. DNA for the CDR3: TGTGCCAGCAGTGTGAGGGAAGCGAACACCGGGGAGCTGTTTTTT. Translation gives CASSVREANTGELFF. The variable domain in full, completed from reference TRBV2 and TRBJ2-2, reads EPEVTQTPSHQVTQMGQEVILRCVPISNHLYFYWYRQILGQKVEFLVSFYNNEISEKSEIFDDQFSVERPDGSNFTLKIRSTKLEDSAMYFCASSVREANTGELFFGEGSRLTVL.

This clonotype was seen many times. This chain links TRBV30 with TRBJ2-5; the D is unclear. Germline assignment: CDR1 GTSNPN and CDR2 SVGIG (reference sequence). V lost 0 bases and J 9 bases, leaving 14 bases between the germline ends. The CDR3 is 13 amino acids. The CDR3 bases are TGTGCCTGGAGTGTACGGTCTTCCCGGGCCCAGTACTTC. As protein: CAWSVRSSRAQYF.

This clonotype was recorded many times. The chain joins TRBV28 to TRBJ2-1; tentative D call: TRBD1 (5 bases). The CDR3 length is 16 residues. The germline V gene encodes CDR1 MDHEN and CDR2 SYDVKM. V gave up 7 bases and J gave up 0 bases, with 16 bases separating them. CDR3 in amino acids: CASTQGLPSSYNEQFF. CDR3 nucleotide sequence: TGTGCCAGCACCCAGGGCTTACCGAGCTCCTACAATGAGCAGTTCTTC.

The genes are TRBV7-7 and TRBJ2-5, with 9 bases matching TRBD2. CDR1 and CDR2 from the germline V gene are SSHAT and FNYEAQ (reference sequence). Trimming took 5 bases from V and 4 from J; bases not matched to a gene: 17. The CDR3 is made up of 18 amino acids. This chain's CDR3 is CASSLPAGGVFDGETQYF. In nucleotides, the CDR3 is TGTGCCAGCAGCCTCCCAGCGGGAGGTGTATTTGATGGAGAGACCCAGTACTTC.

At least ten counts were recorded for this clonotype. The rearrangement links TRBV24-1 to TRBJ1-1; no clear D. V lost 4 bases to trimming and J lost 1 base, with 9 bases between them. Looked up from germline, CDR1 is KGHDR and CDR2 is SFDVKD. The CDR3 contains 14 residues. DNA of the CDR3: TGTGCCACCAGTGAAAACGGGAGGAACACTGAAGCTTTCTTT. As protein: CATSENGRNTEAFF.

This clonotype was counted many times. CDR3 loop: CASSQDRTGMVGQPQHF. The CDR3 DNA reads TGTGCCAGCAGCCAAGATCGAACCGGGATGGTAGGACAGCCCCAGCATTTT. The chain has TRBV4-2 and TRBJ1-5; no firm D call. Trimming stripped 0 bases from V and 7 bases from J, with 19 bases between. Germline V CDR1 and CDR2: LGHNA, YNFKEQ. The CDR3 extends over 17 amino acids.

Only a few counts were recorded for this clonotype. The rearrangement uses TRBV12-3 or TRBV12-4 and TRBJ2-3; TRBD2 is a possible D gene (6 bases). Trimming cost V 6 bases and J 5 bases, with 18 bases left between them. The CDR3 has 15 residues. The CDR3, as DNA: TGTGCCAGCAGCAGGGACTCATACACAGTAGATACGCAGTATTTT. It translates to CASSRDSYTVDTQYF.

This clonotype was observed at least ten times. The chain couples TRBV29-1 to TRBJ2-3; no clear D. CDR3 length: 13 residues. Trimming removed 6 bases from V and 2 bases from J, with 12 bases in between. The germline gives CDR1 SQVTM, CDR2 ANQGSEA. The chain's CDR3 is CSVRPRFTDTQYF. The CDR3 coding sequence is TGCAGCGTGAGACCCAGATTCACAGATACGCAGTATTTT.

The sample holds many counts of this clonotype. The chain combines TRBV7-2 with TRBJ2-2; the match to TRBD2 covers 9 bases. This CDR3 comprises 16 residues. The V segment lost 9 bases and the J segment 0 bases; nucleotides outside the gene matches: 8. Germline assignment: CDR1 SGHTA and CDR2 FQGNSA. Here the CDR3 reads CASGPSGRTNTGELFF. The CDR3 DNA reads as TGTGCCAGTGGGCCAAGCGGGAGGACGAACACCGGGGAGCTGTTTTTT.

This clonotype came up many times. The chain has TRBV18 and TRBJ2-3, with a tentative D call TRBD2 (7 bases). The V gene's germline CDR1 is KGHSH and CDR2 LQKENI. The CDR3 consists of 18 residues. V was pared by 5 bases and J by 2 bases, with 23 bases between. CDR3 region: CASSTGPRRGGATDTQYF. In nucleotides, the CDR3 is TGTGCCAGCTCAACGGGACCTCGGAGGGGGGGGGCCACAGATACGCAGTATTTT.

This clonotype was counted once. This may come from a read error, since a much larger clone is one base off. The rearrangement uses TRBV9 and TRBJ2-7, with TRBD1 matching 8 bases. CDR3 length: 14 amino acids. From germline, CDR1 is SGDLS and CDR2 YYNGEE. With 4 bases clipped from V and 3 bases from J, the junction kept 6 bases outside the gene matches. CDR3: CASSLWDRLYEQYF. Here the CDR3 DNA reads TGTGCCAGCAGCCTCTGGGACAGGCTCTACGAGCAGTACTTC. The full variable domain, with the rest looked up from reference TRBV9 and TRBJ2-7, is DSGVTQTPKHLITATGQRVTLRCSPRSGDLSVYWYQQSLDQGLQFLIQYYNGEERAKGNILERFSAQQFPDLHSELNLSSLELGDSALYFCASSLWDRLYEQYFGPGTRLTVT.

At least ten counts were recorded for this clonotype. The genes are TRBV10-3 and TRBJ1-3; D call uncertain. The V end was cut by 3 bases, the J end by 0 bases, with 9 bases between. CDR3 length equals 15 residues. CDR1 ENHRY and CDR2 SYGVKD come from the germline V gene. The CDR3 DNA follows: TGTGCCATCAGTGAATTCGGTAACTCTGGAAACACCATATATTTT. Its translation is CAISEFGNSGNTIYF.

This clonotype was recorded a few times. This rearrangement joins TRBV5-4 to TRBJ2-2, with 7 bases lining up with TRBD1. Trimming removed 4 bases from V and 2 bases from J; junction bases left unmatched: 11. The CDR3 has 17 amino acids. Germline V lookup: CDR1 SGHNT, CDR2 YYREEE (reference sequence). The CDR3 region is CASSPPRTGRNTGELFF. The CDR3 DNA reads as TGTGCCAGCAGCCCTCCCCGGACAGGACGAAACACCGGGGAGCTGTTTTTT.

The chain is built from TRBV12-3 or TRBV12-4 and TRBJ1-3, with 7 bases fitting TRBD1. CDR3 length equals 14 residues. With V trimmed by 3 bases and J by 2 bases, 1 base remained unmatched. CDR3 DNA sequence: TGTGCCAGCAGTTTTACAGGGGCTGGAAACACCATATATTTT. Translated, it gives CASSFTGAGNTIYF.